This entry lists 23 T cell receptor beta chains sequenced from one sample in a study of monozygotic twins with inflammatory bowel disease. TCRdb re-called the 5' RACE reads and shows each CDR3 protein once, DNA omitted. The sample data list about 210,000 distinct CDR3 sequences. Sequenced input: blood. These receptors all come from a human donor with ulcerative colitis or Crohn's disease, or a healthy co-twin of an affected twin (not recorded which).

The chain employs TRBV20-1 and TRBJ2-3; the D call from TCRdb, TRBD2, cannot be confirmed without DNA. Germline V CDR1 and CDR2: DFQATT, SNEGSKA (reference sequence). This CDR3 is built from 14 residues. Here the CDR3 reads CSAFSGGRRDTQYF.

V and J are TRBV5-1 and TRBJ2-2; TCRdb outputs TRBD1, but without DNA this stays unchecked. The germline CDR1 and CDR2 sequences are SGHRS and YFSETQ. The CDR3 spans 16 residues. This CDR3 reads CASSLIQGGDTGELFF.

The V gene is TRBV5-1, the J gene TRBJ2-3; absent DNA, TCRdb's TRBD1 call cannot be checked. CDR1 and CDR2 (germline): SGHRS, YFSETQ. The CDR3 spans 16 residues. The CDR3 protein is CASSLKGDRGLNTQYF.

The chain carries TRBV6-1 and TRBJ1-6; TCRdb's assignment of TRBD1 cannot be checked, as there is no DNA. Germline V gives CDR1 MNHNS, CDR2 SASEGT. CDR3 length: 14 amino acids. CDR3 protein: CASRQGFYNSPLHF.

The V gene is TRBV6-2 or TRBV6-3, the J gene TRBJ2-1; the TRBD1 assignment by TCRdb is unverifiable without DNA. The length of the CDR3 is 14 residues. Germline assignment: CDR1 MNHEY and CDR2 SVGEGT. CDR3 sequence reads: CASSPLGSYNEQFF.

The rearrangement joins TRBV7-9 to TRBJ1-1; the D call from TCRdb, TRBD1, cannot be confirmed without DNA. Looked up from germline, CDR1 is SEHNR and CDR2 is FQNEAQ (reference sequence). The CDR3 totals 12 residues. CDR3 amino acids: CASRGVLAEAFF.

The CDR3 sequence: CSASPRGSNQPQHF. The rearrangement uses TRBV20-1 and TRBJ1-5; the TCRdb D gene call, TRBD1, has no DNA to confirm it. This CDR3 spans 14 amino acids. CDR1 and CDR2 from the germline V gene are DFQATT and SNEGSKA (reference sequence).

The chain recombines TRBV20-1 with TRBJ2-2; no DNA is available, so the TRBD1 call from TCRdb remains unchecked. The germline V gene has CDR1 DFQATT and CDR2 SNEGSKA (reference sequence). This CDR3 is built from 18 residues. CDR3 protein: CSARDSAAGAKNTGELFF.

The CDR3 loop reads CASSLVAGGFADTQYF. This chain joins TRBV11-2 and TRBJ2-3; TCRdb's assignment of TRBD2 cannot be checked, as there is no DNA. CDR1 is SGHAT and CDR2 is FQNNGV in the germline V gene. The CDR3 has 16 residues.

The chain carries TRBV6-6 and TRBJ2-1; TCRdb gives TRBD2 as the D gene, but with no DNA this cannot be confirmed. Per germline, CDR1 MNHNY and CDR2 SVGAGI (reference sequence). This CDR3 comprises 13 residues. The CDR3 sequence: CASRTLRDSGLFF.

This chain uses TRBV6-5 with TRBJ1-1; the TCRdb D gene call, TRBD1, has no DNA to confirm it. Germline V CDR1 and CDR2: MNHEY, SVGAGI. There are 16 residues in the CDR3. The chain's CDR3 is CASSSGTGFPNTEAFF.

The V gene is TRBV12-3 or TRBV12-4, the J gene TRBJ2-1; TCRdb names TRBD2, which stays unverified in the absence of DNA. This CDR3 spans 15 amino acids. This CDR3 reads CASSPSGTKYNEQFF.

The chain couples TRBV7-2 to TRBJ2-2; the TCRdb call, TRBD1, lacks DNA for checking. The germline V gene has CDR1 SGHTA and CDR2 FQGNSA. The CDR3 totals 14 residues. The CDR3 sequence is CASSLQVGAGELFF.

The chain joins TRBV5-1 to TRBJ1-1. Germline values: CDR1 SGHRS, CDR2 YFSETQ. This CDR3 is built from 15 residues. CDR3: CASRFATSLNTEVFF.

The chain combines TRBV5-5 with TRBJ2-1. Per germline, CDR1 SGHKS and CDR2 YYEKEE (reference sequence). CDR3 size: 14 residues. The CDR3 protein is CASSFSGSYNEQFF.

The rearrangement links TRBV18 to TRBJ2-1. Germline V gene lookup returns CDR1 KGHSH and CDR2 LQKENI. The CDR3 extends over 12 amino acids. CDR3 residues: CASSPISDEQFF.

The rearrangement joins TRBV10-2 to TRBJ1-2. CDR1 and CDR2 from the germline V gene are WSHSY and SAAADI. This CDR3 is 14 amino acids long. CDR3 sequence reads: CASSESLAVNGYTF.

This chain links TRBV6-2 or TRBV6-3 with TRBJ2-2; TCRdb names TRBD1, which stays unverified in the absence of DNA. CDR3 length: 15 residues. Germline V gives CDR1 MNHEY, CDR2 SVGEGT. The CDR3: CASSPLSALTGELFF.

The genes are TRBV5-6 and TRBJ1-2; the TRBD1 assignment by TCRdb is unverifiable without DNA. Germline V gene lookup returns CDR1 SGHDT and CDR2 YYEEEE. The CDR3 is 15 residues long. The CDR3 loop reads CASSPRTGASRGYTF.

V and J are TRBV7-8 and TRBJ2-2; TCRdb reports TRBD1, a call that lacks DNA to check it against. The CDR3 loop spans 17 amino acids. The germline V gene encodes CDR1 SGHVS and CDR2 FQNEAQ. The CDR3 protein is CASSFPPGQASTGELFF.

The chain employs TRBV5-1 and TRBJ2-7; there is no DNA to check the TCRdb D call of TRBD2. CDR3 size: 15 residues. The V gene's germline CDR1 is SGHRS and CDR2 YFSETQ. CDR3 region: CASSLAAEAPYEQYF.

CDR3 amino acids: CASGSTGLNTEAFF. This sequence joins TRBV28 and TRBJ1-1; TCRdb reports TRBD1, a call that lacks DNA to check it against. CDR1 is MDHEN, CDR2 SYDVKM, per germline. This CDR3 has 14 residues.

The V call is TRBV4-2, the J call TRBJ1-2; the TRBD1 assignment by TCRdb is unverifiable without DNA. Germline CDR1 LGHNA, CDR2 YNFKEQ. The CDR3 runs to 16 residues. The CDR3 reads CASSQLTGTGVNGYTF.